Following are 30 T cell receptor beta chains from one sample sequenced in a study of T cell responses to AZD1222 COVID-19 vaccine. Profiled with immunoSEQ multiplex PCR; TCRdb holds only in-frame clones, not every one. The sample yields 180,000 or so clones, 94% seen once. The sequencing here drew on peripheral blood, taken on day 0 of AZD1222 vaccination. All receptors derive from an adult in good health.

CDR3 in DNA: TGCGCCAGCAGCTTGGCTGGGACTAGCGGGCAAGAGACCCAGTACTTC. Translation gives CASSLAGTSGQETQYF. The chain couples TRBV5-1 to TRBJ2-5, with 12 bases that match TRBD2. This CDR3 is built from 16 residues. Germline loops: CDR1 SGHRS, CDR2 YFSETQ. Unmatched junction bases numbered 2, after V lost 0 bases and J lost 2 bases.

Only one count was recorded for this clone. CDR3 in DNA: TGTGCCAGTAGCGTGCAATACCTGAACACTGAAGCTTTCTTT. Encoded protein: CASSVQYLNTEAFF. The rearrangement links TRBV19 to TRBJ1-1; no reliable D call. The CDR3 has 14 residues. The germline V gene has CDR1 LNHDA and CDR2 SQIVND (reference sequence). V gave up 6 bases and J gave up 0 bases, with 11 bases separating them.

The chain joins TRBV6-5 to TRBJ1-4; 9 nucleotides match TRBD1. V shed 7 bases, J shed 5 bases, and the junction held 5 bases outside the gene matches. The V gene's germline CDR1 is MNHEY and CDR2 SVGAGI. The CDR3 has 14 residues. The CDR3 protein is CASNNRGRNEKLFF. DNA of the CDR3: TGTGCCAGCAACAACAGGGGGCGCAATGAAAAACTGTTTTTT.

This chain connects TRBV12-3 or TRBV12-4 to TRBJ1-3; D not resolved. This CDR3 comprises 13 residues. Deletions cut 6 bases from V and 4 bases from J, with 10 bases between. For the CDR3, the DNA is TGTGCCAGCAGGGTCCACCCGGGAAACACCATATATTTT. This encodes CASRVHPGNTIYF.

The table lists this clone with a count of one. This chain links TRBV7-2 with TRBJ2-3; 8 bases are a match to TRBD2. The CDR3 totals 17 residues. V lost 9 bases, J lost 2 bases, and 16 bases stayed unmatched. The germline V gene encodes CDR1 SGHTA and CDR2 FQGNSA. CDR3 sequence: CASRLAPYLGLTDTQYF. As DNA, the CDR3 is TGTGCCAGTAGACTAGCGCCCTACCTAGGGCTCACAGATACGCAGTATTTT. The entire variable domain, with the rest obtained from reference TRBV7-2 and TRBJ2-3, is as follows: GAGVSQSPSNKVTEKGKDVELRCDPISGHTALYWYRQSLGQGLEFLIYFQGNSAPDKSGLPSDRFSAERTGGSVSTLTIQRTQQEDSAVYLCASRLAPYLGLTDTQYFGPGTRLTVL.

A few counts support this clone. The rearrangement uses TRBV27 and TRBJ1-2, with 8 bases aligning to TRBD1. V lost 6 bases and J lost 4; bases outside the gene matches: 7. The CDR3 is 14 amino acids. Germline loops: CDR1 MNHEY, CDR2 SMNVEV (reference sequence). This CDR3 reads CASRQGGGVYGYTF. In DNA, the CDR3 is TGTGCCAGCAGACAGGGGGGTGGTGTCTATGGCTACACCTTC.

The J gene is TRBJ2-1, the V gene TRBV28; TRBD2 might be the D (6 bases). Trimming took 6 bases from V and 4 from J, leaving 22 bases between them. The germline V gene has CDR1 MDHEN and CDR2 SYDVKM. There are 17 residues in the CDR3. The CDR3 sequence: CASSSTRTADYYNEQFF. The CDR3, as DNA: TGTGCCAGCAGCTCCACCCGTACCGCGGACTATTACAATGAGCAGTTCTTC.

This rearrangement joins TRBV19 to TRBJ2-1; 8 bases are a match to TRBD2. The germline CDR1 and CDR2 sequences are LNHDA and SQIVND (reference sequence). V trimming: 6 bases; J trimming: 5 bases; junction bases outside the gene matches: 9. This CDR3 spans 15 amino acids. This CDR3 is CASRLSGSGDNEQFF. In DNA, the CDR3 is TGTGCCAGTAGGTTAAGCGGGAGCGGAGACAATGAGCAGTTCTTC.

CDR3 protein: CASSLAQGGGETQYF. In nucleotides, the CDR3 is TGCGCCAGCAGCTTGGCGCAGGGAGGAGGGGAGACCCAGTACTTC. This chain uses TRBV5-1 with TRBJ2-5; weak D call: TRBD2 (6 bases). The CDR3 covers 15 residues. Deletions cut 0 bases from V and 5 bases from J, with 14 bases between. The germline gives CDR1 SGHRS, CDR2 YFSETQ.

The chain joins TRBV27 to TRBJ1-1; D gene unclear. Looked up from germline, CDR1 is MNHEY and CDR2 is SMNVEV (reference sequence). The V gene lost 4 bases and the J gene lost 1 base, with 10 bases spanning the gap. This CDR3 spans 14 amino acids. The CDR3 DNA reads as TGTGCCAGCAGTTCCGGGTGGGAGAACACTGAAGCTTTCTTT. Protein: CASSSGWENTEAFF.

This chain joins TRBV7-9 and TRBJ2-4, with D perhaps TRBD1 (5 bases). The ends were cut back, 5 bases at V and 3 bases at J, with 23 bases in the middle. Germline CDR1 reads SEHNR; CDR2 reads FQNEAQ (reference sequence). The length of the CDR3 is 18 residues. Here the CDR3 reads CASSPQMVIQGGKNIQYF. CDR3 bases: TGTGCCAGCAGCCCGCAAATGGTCATCCAGGGTGGCAAAAACATTCAGTACTTC.

The rearrangement uses TRBV6-6 and TRBJ2-1; D is unresolved. Germline assignment: CDR1 MNHNY and CDR2 SVGAGI (reference sequence). This CDR3 is built from 15 residues. Trimming left V 7 bases short and J 0 bases short, with 13 bases between. The CDR3 sequence is CASTPDPSSYNEQFF. The CDR3 DNA reads as TGTGCCAGCACCCCGGACCCGAGCTCCTACAATGAGCAGTTCTTC.

This clone occurred once. The chain has TRBV19 and TRBJ1-6; D is uncertain. This CDR3 comprises 15 residues. Trimming stripped 3 bases from V and 5 bases from J, with 11 bases between. CDR1 and CDR2 from the germline V gene are LNHDA and SQIVND (reference sequence). CDR3 sequence: CASSIGTRDNSPLHF. The CDR3 nucleotides are TGTGCCAGTAGTATCGGTACCCGCGATAATTCACCCCTCCACTTT.

This chain connects TRBV28 to TRBJ2-5; 11 bases line up with TRBD2. Looked up from germline, CDR1 is MDHEN and CDR2 is SYDVKM. J was trimmed by 5 bases and V by 8 bases; bases with no gene match: 7. The CDR3 runs 14 residues. CDR3: CASGRLAGSETQYF. CDR3 sequence (DNA): TGTGCCAGCGGCCGACTAGCGGGATCGGAGACCCAGTACTTC.

The rearrangement uses TRBV27 and TRBJ1-6; TRBD1 matches at 10 bases. The germline CDR1 and CDR2 sequences are MNHEY and SMNVEV (reference sequence). The CDR3 extends over 15 amino acids. Trimming at V came to 7 bases and at J to 9 bases, leaving 9 bases not matched to a gene. As DNA, the CDR3 is TGTGCCAGCAAGGCCGGGACAGGGGTGATTTCACCCCTCCACTTT. Encoded protein: CASKAGTGVISPLHF.

Regarding this clone: The identical CDR3 is also encoded by other nucleotide sequences in the sample. The chain uses TRBV4-1 and TRBJ2-7; D is undetermined. CDR1 is MGHRA, CDR2 YSYEKL, per germline. The length of the CDR3 is 12 residues. V lost 0 bases, J lost 4 bases, and 4 bases lay in between. The CDR3 DNA sequence: TGCGCCAGCAGCCAAGACGGGTACGAGCAGTACTTC. Amino acids: CASSQDGYEQYF.

The chain uses TRBV28 and TRBJ1-6; the D is unclear. CDR1 is MDHEN and CDR2 is SYDVKM in the germline V gene. With 3 bases removed from V and 7 bases from J, the gap between germline ends came to 13 bases. This CDR3 comprises 15 residues. CDR3 loop: CASSFVGSLNSPLHF. The CDR3 DNA is TGTGCCAGCAGTTTTGTGGGCAGCCTAAATTCACCCCTCCACTTT.

V gene TRBV28 combines with J gene TRBJ1-2, with TRBD1 matching over 7 bases. Germline V CDR1 and CDR2: MDHEN, SYDVKM. The trim removed 4 bases at V and 1 base at J, leaving 6 bases unmatched. CDR3 length: 15 amino acids. Here the CDR3 DNA reads TGTGCCAGCAGTTCTCAGGGGGGGCTTAACTATGGCTACACCTTC. Translating gives CASSSQGGLNYGYTF.

The chain recombines TRBV5-1 with TRBJ2-1; 10 nucleotides agree with TRBD2. The CDR3 sequence is 20 residues long. V shed 0 bases, J shed 4 bases, and the junction held 16 bases outside the gene matches. Germline V CDR1 and CDR2: SGHRS, YFSETQ. The CDR3 reads CASSLADKRSGRAGYNEQFF. The CDR3 nucleotides are TGCGCCAGCAGCTTGGCCGATAAGAGGAGCGGGAGGGCCGGGTACAATGAGCAGTTCTTC.

This rearrangement joins TRBV19 to TRBJ2-1; D gene ambiguous. V lost 10 bases and J 4 bases, leaving 20 bases between the germline ends. This CDR3 comprises 15 residues. Germline CDR1 and CDR2: LNHDA and SQIVND (reference sequence). The CDR3 spells CATLSGGTFYNEQFF. CDR3 nucleotide sequence: TGTGCCACCCTCTCCGGCGGAACTTTTTACAATGAGCAGTTCTTC.

The chain carries TRBV28 and TRBJ1-5, with no clear D. Germline V lookup: CDR1 MDHEN, CDR2 SYDVKM. There are 12 residues in the CDR3. Trimming shortened V by 3 bases and J by 11 bases, and 11 bases separated the two germline ends. The CDR3 is CASSFPSSAQHF. CDR3 DNA: TGTGCCAGCAGTTTCCCCTCCAGCGCCCAGCATTTT. Full variable domain (remainder filled in from reference TRBV28 and TRBJ1-5): DVKVTQSSRYLVKRTGEKVFLECVQDMDHENMFWYRQDPGLGLRLIYFSYDVKMKEKGDIPEGYSVSREKKERFSLILESASTNQTSMYLCASSFPSSAQHFGDGTRLSIL.

CDR3 coding DNA: TGTGCCAGCTACCCGTCCGGGACAGGGCAATGGGGGAGGCCTCGCGAGCAGTACTTC. It specifies CASYPSGTGQWGRPREQYF. The chain uses TRBV28 and TRBJ2-7; 9 nucleotides match TRBD1. Germline CDR1 reads MDHEN; CDR2 reads SYDVKM. The CDR3 sequence is 19 residues long. J lost 6 bases, V lost 8 bases, and 26 bases had no gene match.

This rearrangement joins TRBV18 to TRBJ2-2; D tentatively reads TRBD1 or TRBD2 (5 bases each). V lost 2 bases and J lost 4, with 5 bases in between. CDR1 and CDR2 from the germline V gene are KGHSH and LQKENI. CDR3 length equals 13 residues. The CDR3 nucleotides are TGTGCCAGCTCACCAGGGACCACCGGGGAGCTGTTTTTT. Translated, it gives CASSPGTTGELFF. Filled out from reference TRBV18 and TRBJ2-2, the complete variable domain reads NAGVMQNPRHLVRRRGQEARLRCSPMKGHSHVYWYRQLPEEGLKFMVYLQKENIIDESGMPKERFSAEFPKEGPSILRIQQVVRGDSAAYFCASSPGTTGELFFGEGSRLTVL.

The chain is built from TRBV28 and TRBJ2-1; D is possibly TRBD2 (6 bases). V gave up 6 bases and J gave up 2 bases, with 14 bases separating them. The CDR3 contains 15 residues. Looked up from germline, CDR1 is MDHEN and CDR2 is SYDVKM. In DNA form, the CDR3 reads TGTGCCAGCAGATTACCGGGAGCCCCCTACAATGAGCAGTTCTTC. Its translation is CASRLPGAPYNEQFF.

This chain links TRBV30 with TRBJ2-7, with D perhaps matching TRBD2 (5 bases). Germline V CDR1 and CDR2: GTSNPN, SVGIG (reference sequence). This CDR3 has 12 amino acids. V was pared by 2 bases and J by 2 bases, with 7 bases between. The CDR3 protein is CAWSWGAYEQYF. CDR3 bases: TGTGCCTGGAGTTGGGGAGCCTACGAGCAGTACTTC. The full variable domain, its missing parts supplied by reference TRBV30 and TRBJ2-7, is SQTIHQWPATLVQPVGSPLSLECTVEGTSNPNLYWYRQAAGRGLQLLFYSVGIGQISSEVPQNLSASRPQDRQFILSSKKLLLSDSGFYLCAWSWGAYEQYFGPGTRLTVT.

The chain has TRBV7-6 and TRBJ2-2; TRBD1 agrees at 9 bases. The CDR3 is 16 residues long. With V trimmed by 3 bases and J by 3 bases, 5 bases remained unmatched. Per germline, CDR1 SGHVS and CDR2 FNYEAQ. CDR3 residues: CASSFSGTGHTGELFF. The CDR3 region has the DNA TGTGCCAGCAGCTTCTCCGGGACAGGGCACACCGGGGAGCTGTTTTTT.

The rearrangement joins TRBV25-1 to TRBJ1-1; no clear D. The CDR3 extends over 13 amino acids. V dropped 7 bases and J dropped 1 base, with 10 bases sitting between them. Germline V gene sequence: CDR1 MGHDK, CDR2 SYGVNS. CDR3 bases: TGTGCCAGCACTGGACGGCAGAACACTGAAGCTTTCTTT. Encoded protein: CASTGRQNTEAFF.

Only a few counts were recorded for this clone. Other DNA sequences of this sample code for an identical CDR3. The chain joins TRBV29-1 to TRBJ2-5, with D maybe TRBD1 (5 bases). CDR3 size: 12 residues. V was shortened by 7 bases and J by 5 bases, with 14 bases between the two germline ends. Germline CDR1 reads SQVTM; CDR2 reads ANQGSEA. In DNA form, the CDR3 reads TGCAGCGCCCAAGGCCAGGGTGAGACCCAGTACTTC. It codes for CSAQGQGETQYF.

This clone was observed a single time. The chain has TRBV28 and TRBJ1-2; unclear D gene. Germline CDR1 reads MDHEN; CDR2 reads SYDVKM. The CDR3 is made up of 13 amino acids. Trimming pared 6 bases from V and 6 bases from J, leaving 14 bases between. The CDR3 sequence: CASSNGGKNGYTF. DNA of the CDR3: TGTGCCAGCAGCAACGGAGGGAAGAATGGCTACACCTTC.

The CDR3 sequence is CAISPQRNTDTQYF. In nucleotides, the CDR3 is TGTGCCATCAGTCCTCAGCGGAACACAGATACGCAGTATTTT. The chain recombines TRBV10-3 with TRBJ2-3; weak D call: TRBD2 (5 bases). Germline assignment: CDR1 ENHRY and CDR2 SYGVKD. The V and J ends lost 5 bases and 2 bases respectively, with 11 bases between them. The CDR3 runs 14 residues.